This TCR beta chain was sequenced for a study of T-cell reconstitution after alpha-beta-depleted transplantation in children. Sample share makes this clonotype medium-sized. Unique molecular identifiers were used to barcode this TCRbeta library. TCRdb re-derived calls from the PCR reads in MiXCR, one entry per CDR3 protein. In the table there are several thousand distinct CDR3 sequences, approximately 5.6% of which are singletons. V lost 1 base, J lost 3 bases, and 16 bases lay in between. CDR1 and CDR2 from the germline V gene are LNHNV and YYDKDF (reference sequence). This CDR3 has 16 amino acids. The chain couples TRBV15 to TRBJ2-7; D is possibly TRBD1 or TRBD2 (6 bases each). Sequenced here: PBMCs, mostly from graft donor cells, sampled 180 days after TCRalphabeta/CD19-depleted stem cell transplant. This sequence originates from a child under two years old who had a stem cell transplant for acute myeloid leukemia, so the T cells may come from the graft donor. Here the CDR3 DNA reads TGTGCCACCAGCAGAGGGGGTGGCAGGGGAGGCTACGAGCAGTACTTC. This gives the protein CATSRGGGRGGYEQYF.